The rows below give T cell receptor beta chains drawn from one sample of a study of T cells in Graves' hyperthyroidism and ophthalmopathy. In TCRdb, the multiplex PCR reads were re-called with MiXCR into one record per CDR3 protein. The sample has 400,000 to 600,000 distinct CDR3 sequences; around 15% are singletons. Material for sequencing was blood. The receptors originated from a woman aged 30 to 39 with Graves' ophthalmopathy. Both conserved end residues are part of each CDR3. The D gene is left open where the match is weak. Size is omitted from some rows. Given values are once, few, many or a class for expanded clones.

abundance | j_gene | v_gene | d_gene | CDR3aa | CDR3nt
few | TRBJ1-3 | TRBV20-1 | NA | CSARGQTSSGNTIYF | TGCAGTGCTAGAGGGCAGACGTCCTCTGGAAACACCATATATTTT
many | TRBJ2-3 | TRBV2 | TRBD1 | CASRSRTGADTQYF | TGTGCCAGCAGATCTAGGACAGGGGCAGATACGCAGTATTTT
NA | TRBJ1-1 | TRBV18 | NA | CASSPPLQGIEAFF | TGTGCCAGCTCACCACCTCTACAGGGAATTGAAGCTTTCTTT
NA | TRBJ2-3 | TRBV29-1 | NA | CSVEDGVSGLLTDTQYF | TGCAGCGTTGAAGATGGGGTGTCGGGCCTACTCACAGATACGCAGTATTTT
many | TRBJ1-5 | TRBV30 | NA | CAWSGSSDQPQHF | TGTGCCTGGAGTGGATCAAGTGATCAGCCCCAGCATTTT
many | TRBJ1-5 | TRBV6-2/TRBV6-3 | NA | CASSIDHFNSNQPQHF | TGTGCCAGCAGCATCGACCATTTTAATAGCAATCAGCCCCAGCATTTT
NA | TRBJ2-3 | TRBV6-1 | NA | CASEHRSGTPDTQYF | TGTGCCAGCGAACACAGGTCGGGCACGCCAGATACGCAGTATTTT
many | TRBJ2-7 | TRBV7-9 | NA | CASSLVGEFAYEQYF | TGTGCCAGCAGCTTGGTAGGAGAATTCGCCTACGAGCAGTACTTC
NA | TRBJ2-2 | TRBV6-6 | TRBD2 | CASSYPRLAGGPIGELFF | TGTGCCAGCAGTTACCCTCGACTAGCGGGAGGGCCAATCGGGGAGCTGTTTTTT
many | TRBJ1-6 | TRBV12-3/TRBV12-4 | NA | CASSLARSPLHF | TGTGCCAGCAGTTTAGCGCGTTCACCCCTCCACTTT
few | TRBJ1-6 | TRBV7-9 | NA | CAGGGWDNSPLHF | TGTGCCGGCGGCGGCTGGGATAATTCACCCCTCCACTTT
NA | TRBJ2-2 | TRBV7-8 | NA | CASSPIAGTGELFF | TGTGCCAGCAGCCCGATAGCAGGCACCGGGGAGCTGTTTTTT
many | TRBJ2-5 | TRBV28 | NA | CASSFNTAYPRETQYF | TGTGCCAGCAGTTTCAATACAGCTTACCCACGAGAGACCCAGTACTTC
many | TRBJ2-4 | TRBV11-2 | NA | CASSVTVIAKNIQYF | TGTGCCAGCAGCGTGACGGTTATAGCCAAAAACATTCAGTACTTC
NA | TRBJ1-2 | TRBV6-1 | NA | CASSDEVNYGYTF | TGTGCCAGCAGTGATGAAGTGAACTATGGCTACACCTTC
many | TRBJ1-1 | TRBV7-2 | NA | CASSLVGGDPTDDLLTYTEAFF | TGTGCCAGCAGCTTAGTAGGGGGGGACCCGACCGACGACCTTCTGACCTACACTGAAGCTTTCTTT
few | TRBJ1-5 | TRBV10-3 | TRBD1 | CATGGQARAQHF | TGTGCCACCGGGGGACAGGCCAGGGCCCAGCATTTT
once | TRBJ1-3 | TRBV5-1 | NA | CASSLGRRPGSSGNTIYF | TGCGCCAGCAGCTTGGGTCGAAGACCAGGGAGCTCTGGAAACACCATATATTTT
many | TRBJ1-1 | TRBV29-1 | NA | CSVRGMAEAFF | TGCAGCGTCCGAGGGATGGCTGAAGCTTTCTTT
NA | TRBJ1-5 | TRBV18 | NA | CASSQGTFDQPQHF | TGTGCCAGCTCACAAGGGACATTTGATCAGCCCCAGCATTTT
many | TRBJ2-5 | TRBV20-1 | TRBD2 | CSAKGGNGETQYF | TGCAGTGCGAAGGGAGGGAATGGAGAGACCCAGTACTTC
NA | TRBJ2-5 | TRBV28 | TRBD1 | CASRETGASEAQYF | TGTGCCAGTCGGGAGACAGGGGCCTCCGAGGCCCAGTACTTC
many | TRBJ2-5 | TRBV7-2 | TRBD2 | CASSRRPGLARETQYF | TGTGCCAGCAGCCGCCGACCCGGACTAGCGCGGGAGACCCAGTACTTC
NA | TRBJ2-1 | TRBV5-5 | NA | CASSQYPGLGGIGYNEQFF | TGTGCCAGCAGCCAATACCCGGGGCTGGGCGGGATTGGGTACAATGAGCAGTTCTTC
many | TRBJ2-7 | TRBV7-3 | NA | CASSPGLVYEQYF | TGTGCCAGCAGCCCGGGACTGGTTTACGAGCAGTACTTC
many | TRBJ2-3 | TRBV28 | TRBD2 | CASSLLVGGSRFSTDTQYF | TGTGCCAGCAGCCTCCTCGTGGGCGGGAGTCGATTCAGTACAGATACGCAGTATTTT
NA | TRBJ1-5 | TRBV18 | NA | CASSPSAGVVNQPQQF | TGTGCCAGCTCACCAAGTGCAGGGGTGGTCAATCAGCCCCAGCAATTT
many | TRBJ2-1 | TRBV30 | NA | CAWSDKGVTLHNEQFF | TGTGCCTGGAGTGATAAGGGCGTGACGCTACACAATGAGCAGTTCTTC
many | TRBJ2-7 | TRBV7-8 | TRBD2 | CASSLEAGAYEQYF | TGTGCCAGCAGCTTAGAAGCGGGGGCCTACGAGCAGTACTTC
NA | TRBJ1-5 | TRBV5-4 | NA | CASSLWGGGSEAQHF | TGTGCCAGCAGCTTGTGGGGGGGCGGGTCTGAGGCCCAGCATTTT
NA | TRBJ2-5 | TRBV24-1 | NA | CATTESGEETQYF | TGTGCCACCACGGAGTCGGGGGAAGAGACCCAGTACTTC
many | TRBJ1-1 | TRBV6-2/TRBV6-3 | TRBD1 | CASSYSTGWAEAFF | TGTGCCAGCAGTTACTCGACAGGGTGGGCTGAAGCTTTCTTT
few | TRBJ2-1 | TRBV29-1 | NA | CSVEMYNEQFF | TGCAGCGTTGAAATGTACAATGAGCAGTTCTTC
many | TRBJ1-4 | TRBV20-1 | NA | CSARVANKGKLFF | TGCAGTGCTAGAGTGGCCAACAAAGGGAAACTGTTTTTT
once | TRBJ2-2 | TRBV5-1 | NA | CASSLVGREYEQYFGPAGELFF | NA
many | TRBJ2-3 | TRBV20-1 | TRBD2 | CSGQTSGSRDTQYF | TGCAGTGGCCAGACTAGCGGGAGTAGGGATACGCAGTATTTT
many | TRBJ2-5 | TRBV20-1 | TRBD2 | CSAWDAGVETQYF | TGCAGTGCTTGGGATGCGGGAGTGGAGACCCAGTACTTC
NA | TRBJ2-5 | TRBV6-5 | TRBD2 | CASSYEISSLAGGPSGRTQYF | TGTGCCAGCAGTTACGAAATCTCGTCCTTAGCGGGAGGGCCTTCGGGTCGGACCCAGTACTTC
many | TRBJ1-1 | TRBV6-1 | TRBD1 | CASSRDSAMNTEAFF | TGTGCCAGCAGTCGGGACAGTGCAATGAACACTGAAGCTTTCTTT
many | TRBJ1-1 | TRBV28 | NA | CASSTEEMNTEAFF | TGTGCCAGCAGCACAGAGGAAATGAACACTGAAGCTTTCTTT
few | TRBJ2-3 | TRBV9 | TRBD1 | CASSVLGTGATDTQYF | TGTGCCAGCAGCGTACTAGGGACAGGGGCCACAGATACGCAGTATTTT
NA | TRBJ2-1 | TRBV25-1 | NA | CASSGYLGNSDEQFF | TGTGCCAGCAGTGGATACCTAGGTAACAGCGATGAGCAGTTCTTC
NA | TRBJ1-1 | TRBV7-2 | TRBD1 | CASSPWTGGYTEAFF | TGTGCCAGCAGCCCATGGACAGGGGGGTACACTGAAGCTTTCTTT
NA | TRBJ2-2 | TRBV3-1 | NA | CASGRNTGELSF | TGTGCCAGCGGGCGAAACACCGGGGAGCTGTCTTTT
NA | TRBJ1-5 | TRBV7-9 | NA | CASSWGAGEQPQHF | TGTGCCAGCAGTTGGGGGGCGGGGGAACAGCCCCAGCATTTT
many | TRBJ2-7 | TRBV12-3/TRBV12-4 | NA | CASSLGREQYF | TGTGCCAGCAGTTTAGGAAGAGAGCAGTACTTC
NA | TRBJ1-6 | TRBV2 | TRBD1 | CASSPDRVGSPLHF | TGTGCCAGCAGTCCCGACAGGGTTGGATCACCCCTCCACTTT
many | TRBJ2-2 | TRBV30 | NA | CAWRASTGELFF | TGTGCCTGGAGGGCGTCCACCGGGGAGCTGTTTTTT
NA | TRBJ2-7 | TRBV29-1 | NA | CSVEGETYEQYF | TGCAGCGTTGAGGGCGAGACCTACGAGCAGTACTTC
many | TRBJ1-5 | TRBV6-2/TRBV6-3 | TRBD1 | CASSGTGISNQPQHF | TGTGCCAGCAGTGGGACAGGGATTAGCAATCAGCCCCAGCATTTT
NA | TRBJ2-3 | TRBV6-2/TRBV6-3 | NA | CASSYSDSSTDTQYF | TGTGCCAGCAGTTACTCCGACAGCAGCACAGATACGCAGTATTTT
many | TRBJ1-2 | TRBV6-6 | TRBD1 | CASSYGTGRANYGYTF | TGTGCCAGCAGTTACGGGACAGGGAGGGCCAACTATGGCTACACCTTC
many | TRBJ1-2 | TRBV30 | NA | CAWSGRGYTF | TGTGCCTGGAGTGGCAGAGGCTACACCTTC
many | TRBJ2-3 | TRBV7-9 | TRBD1 | CASSYVTGGFTDTQYF | TGTGCCAGCAGCTATGTGACAGGGGGTTTCACAGATACGCAGTATTTT
few | TRBJ1-4 | TRBV18 | NA | CASSPKDPLGEKLFF | TGTGCCAGCTCACCAAAGGATCCGCTAGGGGAAAAACTGTTTTTT
few | TRBJ2-5 | TRBV20-1 | TRBD1 | CSASRGTGTETQYF | TGCAGTGCCTCCAGGGGGACAGGGACCGAGACCCAGTACTTC
many | TRBJ2-4 | TRBV12-3/TRBV12-4 | NA | CASNFRPIGQRIAKNIQYF | TGTGCCAGCAATTTTCGCCCAATTGGACAGCGAATAGCCAAAAACATTCAGTACTTC
NA | TRBJ1-4 | TRBV15 | NA | CATSRDPGASNEKLVF | TGTGCCACCAGCAGAGACCCCGGGGCTAGTAATGAAAAACTGGTTTTT
NA | TRBJ2-1 | TRBV6-2/TRBV6-3 | NA | CAGSRGRNNEQFF | TGTGCCGGCAGCCGAGGGAGGAACAATGAGCAGTTCTTC
many | TRBJ1-2 | TRBV12-3/TRBV12-4 | NA | CASTLRQGTEYGYTF | TGTGCCAGCACCTTGAGGCAGGGGACTGAGTATGGCTACACCTTC